This T cell receptor (beta chain) was retrieved from a study of cytomegalovirus exposure and HLA in healthy donors. For the study at large: There were some 400 genotyped donors. Of these, roughly 86% fell in the genetic ancestry cluster associated with self-reported Caucasian donors.

Per the germline V gene, CDR1 is KGHSH and CDR2 is LQKENI. The CDR3 sequence is 15 residues long. The germline V and J ends were trimmed by 3 bases and 5 bases, with 13 bases remaining between them. Of note for this clone: What it recognizes is unknown.

The PCR was carried out with 60 Vbeta primers and 13 Jbeta primers. Here immunoSEQ multiplex PCR was the method, and the copy in TCRdb shows in-frame clones only, minus some. The table lists around 160,000 clones, over 60% of them singletons. Findings and caveats of the study: High specificity and sensitivity for cytomegalovirus status were reported for the classifier.

The sample consisted of PBMCs. This receptor was taken from a man aged 35 to 55 in good health and CMV-seropositive. The rearrangement joins TRBV18 to TRBJ2-2; a weak D match, TRBD1 (6 bases). The CDR3 bases are TGTGCCAGCTCACCTGACAGGACGGGGACCGGGGAGCTGTTTTTT. Translating it yields CASSPDRTGTGELFF.